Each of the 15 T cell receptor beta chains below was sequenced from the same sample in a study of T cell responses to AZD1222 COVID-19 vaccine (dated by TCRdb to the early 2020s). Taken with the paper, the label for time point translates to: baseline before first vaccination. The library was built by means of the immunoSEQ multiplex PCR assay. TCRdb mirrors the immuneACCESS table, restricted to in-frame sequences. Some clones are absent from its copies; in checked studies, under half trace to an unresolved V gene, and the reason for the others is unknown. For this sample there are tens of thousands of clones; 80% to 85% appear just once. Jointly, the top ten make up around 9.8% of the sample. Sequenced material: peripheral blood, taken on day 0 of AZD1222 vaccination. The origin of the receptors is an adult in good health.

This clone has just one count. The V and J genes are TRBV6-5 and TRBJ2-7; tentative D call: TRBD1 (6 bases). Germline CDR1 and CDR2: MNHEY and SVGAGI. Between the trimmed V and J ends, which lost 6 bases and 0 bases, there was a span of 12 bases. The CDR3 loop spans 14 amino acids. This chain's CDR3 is CASSATGSSYEQYF. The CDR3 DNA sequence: TGTGCCAGCAGCGCTACAGGGTCCTCCTACGAGCAGTACTTC.

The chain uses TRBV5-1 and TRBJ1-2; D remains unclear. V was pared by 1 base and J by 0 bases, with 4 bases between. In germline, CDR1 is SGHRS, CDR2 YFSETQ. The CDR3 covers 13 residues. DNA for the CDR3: TGCGCCAGCAGCTTGCAGGCTAACTATGGCTACACCTTC. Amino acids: CASSLQANYGYTF.

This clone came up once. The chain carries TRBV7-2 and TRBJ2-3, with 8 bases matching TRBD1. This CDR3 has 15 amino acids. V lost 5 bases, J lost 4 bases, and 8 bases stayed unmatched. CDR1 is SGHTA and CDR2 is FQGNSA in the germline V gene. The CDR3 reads CASSPSTGEADTQYF. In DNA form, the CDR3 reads TGTGCCAGCAGCCCTTCGACAGGGGAGGCAGATACGCAGTATTTT.

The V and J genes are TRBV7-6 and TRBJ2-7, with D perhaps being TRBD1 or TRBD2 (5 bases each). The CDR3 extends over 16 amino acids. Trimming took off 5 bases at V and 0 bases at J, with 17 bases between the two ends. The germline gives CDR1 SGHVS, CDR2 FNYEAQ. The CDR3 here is CASSPLPGPGSYEQYF. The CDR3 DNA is TGTGCCAGCAGCCCCCTTCCGGGACCGGGCTCCTACGAGCAGTACTTC.

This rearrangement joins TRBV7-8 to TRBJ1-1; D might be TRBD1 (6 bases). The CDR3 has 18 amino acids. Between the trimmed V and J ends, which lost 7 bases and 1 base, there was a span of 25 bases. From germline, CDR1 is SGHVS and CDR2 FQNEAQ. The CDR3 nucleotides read TGTGCCAGCACGCCCCCCCGGGCAAGCAGGGGCTCGAACACTGAAGCTTTCTTT. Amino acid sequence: CASTPPRASRGSNTEAFF. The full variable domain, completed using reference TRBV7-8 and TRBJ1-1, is GAGVSQSPRYKVAKRGQDVALRCDPISGHVSLFWYQQALGQGPEFLTYFQNEAQLDKSGLPSDRFFAERPEGSVSTLKIQRTQQEDSAVYLCASTPPRASRGSNTEAFFGQGTRLTVV.

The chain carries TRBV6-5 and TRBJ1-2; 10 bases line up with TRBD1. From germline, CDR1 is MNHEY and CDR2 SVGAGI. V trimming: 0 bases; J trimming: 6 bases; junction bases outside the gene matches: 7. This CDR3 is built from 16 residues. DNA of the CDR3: TGTGCCAGCAGTTACTCGAATCCGACAGGGGGCCATGGCTACACCTTC. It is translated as CASSYSNPTGGHGYTF.

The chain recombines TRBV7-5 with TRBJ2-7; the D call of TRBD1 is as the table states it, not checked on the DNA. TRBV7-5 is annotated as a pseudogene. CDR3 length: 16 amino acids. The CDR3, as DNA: TGTGCCAGAAGCCTAGGGTGGCAGGGGATGTGTTACGAGCAGTACTTC. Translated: CARSLGWQGMCYEQYF.

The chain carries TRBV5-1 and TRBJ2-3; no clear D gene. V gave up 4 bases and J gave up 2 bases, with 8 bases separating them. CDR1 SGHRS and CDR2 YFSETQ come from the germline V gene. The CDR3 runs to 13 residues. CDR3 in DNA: TGCGCCAGCAGCCGCCGCACCACAGATACGCAGTATTTT. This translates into CASSRRTTDTQYF.

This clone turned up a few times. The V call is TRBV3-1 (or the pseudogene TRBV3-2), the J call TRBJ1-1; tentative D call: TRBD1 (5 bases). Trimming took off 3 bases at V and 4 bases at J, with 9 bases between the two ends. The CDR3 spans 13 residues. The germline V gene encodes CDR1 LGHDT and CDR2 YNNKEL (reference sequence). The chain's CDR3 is CASSHGAGTEAFF. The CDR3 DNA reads TGTGCCAGCAGCCATGGGGCGGGCACTGAAGCTTTCTTT.

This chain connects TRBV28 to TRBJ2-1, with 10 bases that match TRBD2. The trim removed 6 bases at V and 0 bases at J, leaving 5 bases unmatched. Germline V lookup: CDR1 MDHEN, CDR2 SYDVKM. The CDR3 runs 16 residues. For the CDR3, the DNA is TGTGCCAGCAGCCGACTAGCGGGCCCCTCCTACAATGAGCAGTTCTTC. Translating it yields CASSRLAGPSYNEQFF.

This CDR3 is CASSGRQGNGYTF. CDR3 sequence (DNA): TGCGCCAGCAGCGGCCGACAGGGTAATGGCTACACCTTC. The rearrangement links TRBV5-1 to TRBJ1-2; 7 nucleotides line up with TRBD1. With V trimmed by 4 bases and J by 6 bases, 6 bases remained unmatched. Germline V gene sequence: CDR1 SGHRS, CDR2 YFSETQ. The CDR3 is 13 amino acids.

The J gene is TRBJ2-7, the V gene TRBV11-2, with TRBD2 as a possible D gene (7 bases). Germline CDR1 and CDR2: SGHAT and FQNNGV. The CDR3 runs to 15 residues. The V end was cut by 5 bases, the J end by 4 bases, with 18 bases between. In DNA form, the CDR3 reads TGTGCCAGCAGCCCTAGGGGGGGGCTTTCGTACGAGCAGTACTTC. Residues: CASSPRGGLSYEQYF.

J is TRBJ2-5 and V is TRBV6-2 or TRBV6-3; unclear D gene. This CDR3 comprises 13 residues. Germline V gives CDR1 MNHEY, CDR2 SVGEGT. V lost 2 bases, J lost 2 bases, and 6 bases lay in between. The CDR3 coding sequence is TGTGCCAGCAGTTACGGGGAACAAGAGACCCAGTACTTC. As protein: CASSYGEQETQYF.

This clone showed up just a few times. DNA of the CDR3: TGTGCCAGCAGTCCCCAGGCCCCTGAAGCTTTCTTT. Its translation is CASSPQAPEAFF. The chain has TRBV2 and TRBJ1-1, with D uncertain. The CDR3 extends over 12 amino acids. V was pared by 5 bases and J by 6 bases, with 10 bases between. Germline loops: CDR1 SNHLY, CDR2 FYNNEI.

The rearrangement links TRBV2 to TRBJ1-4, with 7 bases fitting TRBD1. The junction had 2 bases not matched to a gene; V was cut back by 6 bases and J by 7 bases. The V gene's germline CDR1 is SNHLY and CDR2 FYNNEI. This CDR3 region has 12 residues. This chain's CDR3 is CASSAGGEKLFF. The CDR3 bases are TGTGCCAGCAGCGCAGGGGGTGAAAAACTGTTTTTT. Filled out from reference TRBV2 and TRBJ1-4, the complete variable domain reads EPEVTQTPSHQVTQMGQEVILRCVPISNHLYFYWYRQILGQKVEFLVSFYNNEISEKSEIFDDQFSVERPDGSNFTLKIRSTKLEDSAMYFCASSAGGEKLFFGSGTQLSVL.